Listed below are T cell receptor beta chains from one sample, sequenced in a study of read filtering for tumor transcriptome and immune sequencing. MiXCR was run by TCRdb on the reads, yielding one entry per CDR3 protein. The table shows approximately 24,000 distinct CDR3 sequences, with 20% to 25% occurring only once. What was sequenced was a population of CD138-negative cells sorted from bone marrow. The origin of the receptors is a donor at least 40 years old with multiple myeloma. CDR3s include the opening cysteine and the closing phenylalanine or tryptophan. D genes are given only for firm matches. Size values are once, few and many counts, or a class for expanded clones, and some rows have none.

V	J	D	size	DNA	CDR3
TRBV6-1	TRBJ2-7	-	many	TGTGCCAGCAGACTAAACGGCGAGCAGTACTTC	CASRLNGEQYF
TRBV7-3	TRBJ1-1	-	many	TGTGCCAGCAGCTTAGGGGGAGCCAACACTGAAGCTTTCTTT	CASSLGGANTEAFF
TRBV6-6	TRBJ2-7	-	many	TGTGCCAGCAGTTACTCGATGGGGCCCTCCTACGAGCAGTACTTC	CASSYSMGPSYEQYF
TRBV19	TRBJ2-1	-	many	TGTGCCAGTAGTATAGCCGGGATCGAGCAGTTCTTC	CASSIAGIEQFF
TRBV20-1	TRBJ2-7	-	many	TGCAGTGCTAGAGCGCAGGTCAACAGGGGACTTTGGGAGCAGTACTTC	CSARAQVNRGLWEQYF
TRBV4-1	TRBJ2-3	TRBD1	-	TGCGCCAGCAGCCAAATCGGACAGGGGGGATATACGCAGTATTTT	CASSQIGQGGYTQYF
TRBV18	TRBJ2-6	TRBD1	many	TGTGCCAGCTCACCGATAGGACAGGGCCTATCTGGGGCCAACGTCCTGACTTTC	CASSPIGQGLSGANVLTF
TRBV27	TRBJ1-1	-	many	TGTGCCAGCAGTTTATCTTTCGGGGGCGCGAACACTGAAGCTTTCTTT	CASSLSFGGANTEAFF
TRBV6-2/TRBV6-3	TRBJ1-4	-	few	TGTGCCAGCAGTTACTCGTTCCAACCCGAAAAGCTGTTTTTT	CASSYSFQPEKLFF
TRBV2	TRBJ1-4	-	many	TGTGCCACCATAAGGGACCTATTAATGAGGAAACTGTTTTTT	CATIRDLLMRKLFF
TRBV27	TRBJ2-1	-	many	TGTGCCAGCAGTTTATACGGCAGTGAGCAGTTCTTC	CASSLYGSEQFF
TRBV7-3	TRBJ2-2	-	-	TGTGCCCGATTGCAAAGGGCCACCGGGGGGCTGTCTTTT	CARLQRATGGLSF
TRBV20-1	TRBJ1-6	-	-	-	CSARVAGGSYNSPIHF
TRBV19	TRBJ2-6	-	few	TGTGCCAGTAGTATGAGACAGGGGAGGGACTCTCTGGGGGCCAACGTCCTGACTTTC	CASSMRQGRDSLGANVLTF
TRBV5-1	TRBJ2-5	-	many	TGCGCCAGCAGTCCCGAGGGTCTGAGCCAAGAGACCCAGTACTTC	CASSPEGLSQETQYF
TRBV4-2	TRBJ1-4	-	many	TGTGCCAGCAGCCAAGGGAGTGGGGAAGACGAAAAACTGTTTTTT	CASSQGSGEDEKLFF
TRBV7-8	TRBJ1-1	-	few	TGTGCCAGCAGCGCGTTTAGTGCTGGACAGCCAGAAGCTTTCTTT	CASSAFSAGQPEAFF
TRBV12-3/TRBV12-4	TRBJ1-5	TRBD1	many	TGTGCCAGCAGCCGACAGGGAAATCAGCCCCAGCATTTT	CASSRQGNQPQHF
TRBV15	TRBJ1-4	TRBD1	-	TGTGCCACCAGCAGGAGGACAGGGGAATGGGATGAAAAACTGTTTTTT	CATSRRTGEWDEKLFF
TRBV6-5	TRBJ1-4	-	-	TGTGCCAGCAGTTACTCGGGACGGACTTATGAAAAACTGTTTTTT	CASSYSGRTYEKLFF
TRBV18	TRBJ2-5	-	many	TGTGCCAGCTCACCGCGGAAGGGTCAGATGGAGACCCAGTACTTC	CASSPRKGQMETQYF
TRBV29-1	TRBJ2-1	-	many	TGCAGCGTTGTAGGAGACAGCTCCTACAATGAGCAGTTCTTC	CSVVGDSSYNEQFF
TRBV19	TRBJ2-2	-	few	TGTGCCAGTAGTATTACTGGCGGGGAGCTGTTTTTT	CASSITGGELFF
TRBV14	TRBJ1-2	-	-	TGTGCCAGCAGCCCCACCCGGGGCCCGAGGGGCTATGGCTACACCTTC	CASSPTRGPRGYGYTF
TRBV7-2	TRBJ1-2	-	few	TGTGCCAGCAGCAATCACCCGACGACAGGTGATTATGGCTACACCTTC	CASSNHPTTGDYGYTF
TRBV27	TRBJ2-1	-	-	TGTGCCAGCAGTGAAAGGAGAGGGGCCGCGACCTACAATGAGCAGTTCTTC	CASSERRGAATYNEQFF
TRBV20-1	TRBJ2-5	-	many	TGCAGTGCATCCGTGGATCCCGGGGAGACCCAGTACTTC	CSASVDPGETQYF
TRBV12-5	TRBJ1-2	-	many	TGTGCTAGTGGTTCCGAAAGGGACTCCTTAGGGGGCTACACCTTC	CASGSERDSLGGYTF
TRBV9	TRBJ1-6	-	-	TGTGCCAGCAGCCCCCAAGGGAATAATTCACCCCTCCACTTT	CASSPQGNNSPLHF
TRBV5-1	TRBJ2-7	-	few	TGCGCCAGCAGTTCAGGGTCAGGTGAGCAGTACTTC	CASSSGSGEQYF
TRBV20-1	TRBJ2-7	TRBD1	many	TGCAGTGCTAGAAGACAGGGTAGATCCTACGAGCAGTACTTC	CSARRQGRSYEQYF
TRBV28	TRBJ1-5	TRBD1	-	TGTGCCAGCAGTTCTACCGGGACAGTAAATCAGCCCCAGCATTTT	CASSSTGTVNQPQHF
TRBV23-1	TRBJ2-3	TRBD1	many	TGCGCCAGCAGGACCGGGACAGCTAACTTAAGCACAGATACGCAGTATTTT	CASRTGTANLSTDTQYF
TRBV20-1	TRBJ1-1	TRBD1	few	TGCAGTGTCAATGGACAGGGGGCCACTGAAGCTTTCTTT	CSVNGQGATEAFF
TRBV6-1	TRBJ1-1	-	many	TGTGCCAGCCTGTTTCGAGGCACTGAAGCTTTCTTT	CASLFRGTEAFF
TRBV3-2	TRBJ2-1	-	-	TGTGCCAGCAGCGGACGGGCTAGCGATAGGCAGTTCTTC	CASSGRASDRQFF
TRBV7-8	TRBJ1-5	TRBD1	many	TGTGCCAGCAGCTTATTTTTATCAGGGGGAAATCAGCCCCAGCATTTT	CASSLFLSGGNQPQHF
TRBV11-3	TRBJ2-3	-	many	TGTGCCAGCAGCTTAGATGGCGGCACAGATACGCAGTATTTT	CASSLDGGTDTQYF
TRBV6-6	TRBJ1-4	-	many	TGTGCCAGCACCCCCCGGGAAAAACTGTTTTTT	CASTPREKLFF
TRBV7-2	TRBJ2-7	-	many	TGTGCCAGCAGCCAAAAGGCCGGGCAGTACTTC	CASSQKAGQYF
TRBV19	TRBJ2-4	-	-	TGTGCCAGTAGGGGGTCATACGGGGGAGCCAAAAACATTCAGTACTTC	CASRGSYGGAKNIQYF
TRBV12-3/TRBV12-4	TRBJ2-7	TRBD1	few	TGTGCCAGCAGCCAAACCAATACCCGGACAGGGGGCGTGTACGAGCAGTACTTC	CASSQTNTRTGGVYEQYF